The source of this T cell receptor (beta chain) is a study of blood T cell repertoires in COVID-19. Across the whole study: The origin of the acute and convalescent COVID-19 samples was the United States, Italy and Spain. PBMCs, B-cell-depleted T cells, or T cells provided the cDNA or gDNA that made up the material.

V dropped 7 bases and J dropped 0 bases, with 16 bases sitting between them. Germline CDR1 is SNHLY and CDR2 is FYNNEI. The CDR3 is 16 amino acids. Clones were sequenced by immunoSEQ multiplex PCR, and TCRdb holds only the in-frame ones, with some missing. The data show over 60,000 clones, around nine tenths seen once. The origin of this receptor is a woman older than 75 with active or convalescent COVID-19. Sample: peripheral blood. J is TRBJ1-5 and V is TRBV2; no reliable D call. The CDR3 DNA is TGTGCCAGCACCGGAGCTGGAGGATATAGCAATCAGCCCCAGCATTTT. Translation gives CASTGAGGYSNQPQHF. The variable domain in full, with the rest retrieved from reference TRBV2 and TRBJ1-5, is EPEVTQTPSHQVTQMGQEVILRCVPISNHLYFYWYRQILGQKVEFLVSFYNNEISEKSEIFDDQFSVERPDGSNFTLKIRSTKLEDSAMYFCASTGAGGYSNQPQHFGDGTRLSIL.